The 26 T cell receptor beta chains below come from one sample, sequenced in a study of cytomegalovirus exposure and HLA in healthy donors (dated by TCRdb to between 2016 and 2019). To prepare the library, the immunoSEQ multiplex PCR assay was applied. For the multiplex PCR, a mixture combining 60 forward primers for TCR Vbeta segments and 13 reverse primers for TCR Jbeta segments was used. Here the immuneACCESS table is served through TCRdb, limited to in-frame sequences with V and J called. Missing clones are a known gap in these copies; in checked studies unresolved V genes cover under half, and the rest lacks a known reason. The sample table contains around 150,000 clones; only one count was recorded for 82% of them. The ten largest clones capture roughly 1.6% of the sample. Specimen: PBMCs. The receptor source for this set is a girl aged 10 to 17 in good health and CMV-seropositive.

The CDR3 reads CASKLEAGANVLTF. The CDR3 DNA follows: TGTGCCAGCAAATTAGAAGCTGGGGCCAACGTCCTGACTTTC. V gene TRBV2 combines with J gene TRBJ2-6; D is ambiguous. Germline CDR1 is SNHLY and CDR2 is FYNNEI. This CDR3 has 14 amino acids. V was shortened by 7 bases and J by 2 bases, with 9 bases between the two germline ends.

The chain is built from TRBV7-3 and TRBJ2-7; tentative D call: TRBD1 (6 bases). The CDR3 sequence is 22 residues long. V dropped 3 bases and J dropped 0 bases, with 33 bases sitting between them. The germline CDR1 and CDR2 sequences are SGHTA and FQGTGA. The CDR3 sequence: CASSFVATGQTPSESYSYEQYF. CDR3 nucleotide sequence: TGTGCCAGCAGCTTCGTCGCAACGGGACAAACTCCATCGGAATCCTACTCCTACGAGCAGTACTTC.

The CDR3, as DNA: TGTGCCAGCAGGAGGGTCCAAGACTACGAGCAGTACTTC. Its translation is CASRRVQDYEQYF. This rearrangement joins TRBV6-1 to TRBJ2-7; perhaps TRBD2 as D (5 bases). Germline V gene data show CDR1 as MNHNS and CDR2 as SASEGT. The CDR3 has 13 amino acids. Trimming took 6 bases from V and 3 from J, leaving 12 bases between them.

V and J are TRBV5-4 and TRBJ2-5; D uncertain. Germline CDR1 reads SGHNT; CDR2 reads YYREEE (reference sequence). CDR3 length equals 14 residues. The ends were cut back, 0 bases at V and 2 bases at J, with 8 bases in the middle. The CDR3 nucleotides are TGTGCCAGCAGCTTGGCGGCAGCGCAAGAGACCCAGTACTTC. This codes for CASSLAAAQETQYF.

V is TRBV5-6 and J is TRBJ1-1, with no clear D. The CDR3 consists of 12 residues. Trimming took off 1 base at V and 7 bases at J, with 8 bases between the two ends. Germline CDR1 and CDR2: SGHDT and YYEEEE. The CDR3 DNA reads as TGTGCCAGCAGCTTGCGCTACCGTGAAGCTTTCTTT. It specifies CASSLRYREAFF.

The rearrangement joins TRBV27 to TRBJ2-3, with 8 bases identical to TRBD1. The V and J ends lost 2 bases and 4 bases, in that order; junction bases with no gene match: 8. The CDR3 is 16 residues long. Germline-derived CDR1 and CDR2 are MNHEY and SMNVEV (reference sequence). CDR3 residues: CASSLLGPRGPDTQYF. Written as DNA, the CDR3 is TGTGCCAGCAGTTTACTGGGCCCCAGGGGGCCAGATACGCAGTATTTT.

The V and J genes are TRBV6-5 and TRBJ2-7; 8 bases are a match to TRBD1. Germline CDR1 is MNHEY and CDR2 is SVGAGI. The CDR3 length is 15 residues. The V and J ends lost 6 bases and 1 base, in that order; junction bases with no gene match: 8. CDR3 residues: CASSPAGQGSYEQYF. The CDR3 DNA reads TGTGCCAGCAGCCCGGCCGGACAGGGATCCTACGAGCAGTACTTC.

The chain is built from TRBV28 and TRBJ1-1, with TRBD1 as a possible D gene (6 bases). Trimming took off 3 bases at V and 0 bases at J, with 17 bases between the two ends. This CDR3 is 17 amino acids long. Per the germline V gene, CDR1 is MDHEN and CDR2 is SYDVKM. CDR3 protein: CASSFRTAAVLNTEAFF. CDR3 nucleotides: TGTGCCAGCAGTTTTCGGACAGCAGCAGTGTTGAACACTGAAGCTTTCTTT.

V gene TRBV5-1 combines with J gene TRBJ1-2; unclear D gene. Germline loops: CDR1 SGHRS, CDR2 YFSETQ. V was shortened by 0 bases and J by 2 bases, with 11 bases between the two germline ends. The CDR3 consists of 15 residues. CDR3 nucleotides: TGCGCCAGCAGCTTGGAGTATGAACAGAACTATGGCTACACCTTC. This encodes CASSLEYEQNYGYTF. The whole variable domain, filled in from reference TRBV5-1 and TRBJ1-2, reads KAGVTQTPRYLIKTRGQQVTLSCSPISGHRSVSWYQQTPGQGLQFLFEYFSETQRNKGNFPGRFSGRQFSNSRSEMNVSTLELGDSALYLCASSLEYEQNYGYTFGSGTRLTVV.

The genes are TRBV5-1 and TRBJ1-2; 7 positions match TRBD1. V shed 4 bases, J shed 3 bases, and the junction held 9 bases outside the gene matches. This CDR3 has 15 amino acids. The germline gives CDR1 SGHRS, CDR2 YFSETQ. Here the CDR3 reads CASSVTGKWDYGYTF. CDR3 DNA sequence: TGCGCCAGCAGCGTGACAGGGAAGTGGGACTATGGCTACACCTTC.

The chain couples TRBV7-2 to TRBJ2-7; tentatively, D is TRBD1 (6 bases). The CDR3 spans 15 residues. CDR1 is SGHTA, CDR2 FQGNSA, per germline. Trimming cost V 3 bases and J 3 bases, with 15 bases left between them. The CDR3, as DNA: TGTGCCAGCAGCTTGGGGCCGACAGGACTCTACGAGCAGTACTTC. The encoded protein is CASSLGPTGLYEQYF. Together with reference TRBV7-2 and TRBJ2-7, the CDR3 gives the full variable domain: GAGVSQSPSNKVTEKGKDVELRCDPISGHTALYWYRQSLGQGLEFLIYFQGNSAPDKSGLPSDRFSAERTGGSVSTLTIQRTQQEDSAVYLCASSLGPTGLYEQYFGPGTRLTVT.

The V call is TRBV7-9, the J call TRBJ2-2; D possibly corresponds to TRBD2 (6 bases). The CDR3 has 15 residues. With 4 bases removed from V and 4 bases from J, the gap between germline ends came to 13 bases. Germline V gene lookup returns CDR1 SEHNR and CDR2 FQNEAQ (reference sequence). The CDR3 nucleotides read TGTGCCAGCAGCTCCCCCGGGGGTGGCACCGGGGAGCTGTTTTTT. It is translated as CASSSPGGGTGELFF.

Only one count was recorded for this clone. The chain combines TRBV25-1 with TRBJ2-7; possible D gene TRBD1, 7 bases. This CDR3 comprises 16 residues. Per germline, CDR1 MGHDK and CDR2 SYGVNS. The V end lost 1 base, the J end lost 7 bases, and 20 bases lay between the germline ends. CDR3: CASSELGGQRGVEQYF. The CDR3 bases are TGTGCCAGCAGTGAATTGGGGGGACAGAGGGGTGTTGAGCAGTACTTC.

V is TRBV7-3 and J is TRBJ2-5; a weak D match, TRBD2 (6 bases). The CDR3 contains 15 residues. Germline assignment: CDR1 SGHTA and CDR2 FQGTGA. Trimming took 5 bases from V and 4 from J, leaving 17 bases between them. CDR3 protein: CASSPGTALGETQYF. The CDR3 DNA follows: TGTGCCAGCAGCCCTGGGACTGCCTTAGGAGAGACCCAGTACTTC.

This rearrangement joins TRBV9 to TRBJ2-3, with D perhaps TRBD1 (6 bases). The CDR3 is 12 amino acids. Looked up from germline, CDR1 is SGDLS and CDR2 is YYNGEE. The germline V and J ends were trimmed by 2 bases and 7 bases, with 8 bases remaining between them. CDR3 in DNA: TGTGCCAGCAGCGTGGGGGCCCATACGCAGTATTTT. The encoded protein is CASSVGAHTQYF.

This chain links TRBV7-2 with TRBJ1-2; 9 bases are shared with TRBD1. The CDR3 consists of 15 residues. With V trimmed by 5 bases and J by 8 bases, 12 bases remained unmatched. Germline V CDR1 and CDR2: SGHTA, FQGNSA. CDR3 in DNA: TGTGCCAGCAGCCCCCGGGACAGGGAGTCTGACGGCTACACCTTC. Amino acids: CASSPRDRESDGYTF.

V usage is TRBV28 and J usage is TRBJ1-3; the match to TRBD1 covers 8 bases. Germline values: CDR1 MDHEN, CDR2 SYDVKM. V lost 7 bases to trimming and J lost 4 bases; unmatched junction nucleotides: 12. There are 16 residues in the CDR3. The CDR3 loop reads CASTTNPTGGGNTIYF. CDR3 nucleotides: TGTGCCAGCACCACCAACCCCACAGGGGGAGGAAACACCATATATTTT.

This chain links TRBV6-5 with TRBJ2-2; D unclear. Germline assignment: CDR1 MNHEY and CDR2 SVGAGI. The CDR3 contains 14 residues. Between the trimmed V and J ends, which lost 0 bases and 6 bases, there was a span of 8 bases. The DNA of the CDR3 is TGTGCCAGCAGTTACTCGTCAGGCTCCGGGGAGCTGTTTTTT. Translated, it gives CASSYSSGSGELFF.

The chain is built from TRBV28 and TRBJ2-5, with D possibly matching TRBD1 (6 bases). The CDR3 spans 13 residues. Germline lookup yields CDR1 MDHEN and CDR2 SYDVKM. V was shortened by 5 bases and J by 5 bases, with 12 bases between the two germline ends. The CDR3 spells CASSTPGEETQYF. CDR3 nucleotides: TGTGCCAGCAGTACCCCAGGGGAGGAGACCCAGTACTTC.

This clone was seen only a few times. This specimen includes other DNA sequences encoding the same CDR3. The chain links TRBV27 to TRBJ1-1; TRBD1 might be the D (5 bases). V was cut by 3 bases and J by 4 bases, with 9 bases left in between. Germline CDR1 is MNHEY and CDR2 is SMNVEV (reference sequence). The CDR3 consists of 13 residues. The CDR3 region is CASSLSGGTEAFF. The CDR3 coding sequence is TGTGCCAGCAGTTTGTCGGGGGGCACTGAAGCTTTCTTT.

The gene calls are TRBV4-3 and TRBJ2-5; TRBD2 aligns across 8 bases. Germline V gives CDR1 LGHNA, CDR2 YSLEER. CDR3 length: 13 residues. V trimming: 3 bases; J trimming: 4 bases; junction bases outside the gene matches: 1. CDR3: CASSQGLGETQYF. For the CDR3, the DNA is TGCGCCAGCAGCCAGGGACTAGGAGAGACCCAGTACTTC.

This chain links TRBV11-1 with TRBJ2-6; weak D call: TRBD2 (5 bases). CDR3 length: 15 amino acids. V lost 2 bases, J lost 2 bases, and 7 bases lay in between. Germline CDR1 SGHAT, CDR2 FQDESV (reference sequence). The CDR3: CASSLRGTGANVLTF. CDR3 nucleotide sequence: TGTGCCAGCAGCTTACGGGGAACTGGGGCCAACGTCCTGACTTTC.

The rearrangement joins TRBV28 to TRBJ2-1, with D hard to call. The CDR3 is 16 residues long. Per the germline V gene, CDR1 is MDHEN and CDR2 is SYDVKM. V shed 5 bases and J shed 4 bases, with 18 bases lying between them. CDR3 residues: CASSTRRIAGYNEQFF. As DNA, the CDR3 is TGTGCCAGCAGTACCCGCCGGATAGCCGGGTACAATGAGCAGTTCTTC.

V usage is TRBV29-1 and J usage is TRBJ2-7; D possibly corresponds to TRBD2 (5 bases). This CDR3 contains 16 residues. The V and J ends lost 0 bases and 0 bases respectively, with 15 bases between them. CDR1 and CDR2 from the germline V gene are SQVTM and ANQGSEA. CDR3 in amino acids: CSVEDYEGWGSYEQYF. In nucleotides, the CDR3 is TGCAGCGTTGAAGATTATGAGGGCTGGGGCTCCTACGAGCAGTACTTC.

In this sample, this clone turned up a few times. The CDR3 here is CASSLVAGTNSYEQYF. The CDR3 DNA follows: TGTGCCAGCAGCTTGGTTGCAGGGACAAATTCCTACGAGCAGTACTTC. The V gene is TRBV5-4, the J gene TRBJ2-7, with D tentatively TRBD1 (6 bases). The V end was cut by 0 bases, the J end by 1 base, with 14 bases between. The V gene's germline CDR1 is SGHNT and CDR2 YYREEE (reference sequence). The CDR3 is made up of 16 amino acids. The variable domain in full, with the rest retrieved from reference TRBV5-4 and TRBJ2-7, is ETGVTQSPTHLIKTRGQQVTLRCSSQSGHNTVSWYQQALGQGPQFIFQYYREEENGRGNFPPRFSGLQFPNYSSELNVNALELDDSALYLCASSLVAGTNSYEQYFGPGTRLTVT.

This chain joins TRBV10-3 and TRBJ2-1, with 9 bases matching TRBD2. The length of the CDR3 is 17 residues. The J segment lost 6 bases and the V segment lost 2 bases, leaving 11 bases of the junction unmatched. CDR1 ENHRY and CDR2 SYGVKD come from the germline V gene. The CDR3 sequence: CAISEGVAGGPGNEQFF. The CDR3 nucleotides are TGTGCCATCAGTGAGGGGGTTGCGGGAGGGCCGGGCAATGAGCAGTTCTTC.